Presented here are 32 T cell receptor beta chains from one specimen sequenced in a study of blood T cell repertoires in COVID-19. Sequencing was performed with immunoSEQ multiplex PCR; in TCRdb, only in-frame clones are kept and a portion is missing. The sample records about 190,000 clones, around 79% being singletons. Input material: peripheral blood. Receptors were obtained from a woman between 45 and 60 years old with acute or convalescent COVID-19.

The chain couples TRBV24-1 to TRBJ1-2; 7 nucleotides align to TRBD1. The CDR3 is 13 residues long. The germline CDR1 and CDR2 sequences are KGHDR and SFDVKD. Germline trimming cut 5 bases from V and 4 bases from J; bases unmatched to any gene: 3. CDR3 DNA sequence: TGTGCCACCAGTGGGGGGACAGCCTATGGCTACACCTTC. Translation gives CATSGGTAYGYTF.

This sequence joins TRBV30 and TRBJ2-7, with a weak D call TRBD1 (6 bases). Between the trimmed V and J ends, which lost 5 bases and 3 bases, there was a span of 11 bases. The CDR3 sequence is 12 residues long. Germline-derived CDR1 and CDR2 are GTSNPN and SVGIG (reference sequence). The CDR3 protein is CAWGIQGYEQYF. Here the CDR3 DNA reads TGTGCCTGGGGCATACAGGGCTACGAGCAGTACTTC.

The rearrangement joins TRBV19 to TRBJ1-6, with D unclear. The CDR3 contains 14 residues. Trimming shortened V by 2 bases and J by 5 bases, and 7 bases separated the two germline ends. Germline V lookup: CDR1 LNHDA, CDR2 SQIVND (reference sequence). CDR3 sequence reads: CASSIPGNNSPLHF. The DNA for the CDR3 is TGTGCCAGTAGTATACCGGGGAATAATTCACCCCTCCACTTT. The full variable domain, completed using reference TRBV19 and TRBJ1-6, is DGGITQSPKYLFRKEGQNVTLSCEQNLNHDAMYWYRQDPGQGLRLIYYSQIVNDFQKGDIAEGYSVSREKKESFPLTVTSAQKNPTAFYLCASSIPGNNSPLHFGNGTRLTVT.

The chain joins TRBV6-5 to TRBJ1-5, with D tentatively TRBD1 (5 bases). The CDR3 spans 15 residues. The germline V gene has CDR1 MNHEY and CDR2 SVGAGI. Deletions cut 8 bases from V and 4 bases from J, with 18 bases between. The CDR3 DNA is TGTGCCAGCTCCGGGTTATTGAGGACAAATCAGCCCCAGCATTTT. Amino acids: CASSGLLRTNQPQHF.

The chain combines TRBV6-1 with TRBJ2-7; D uncertain. The length of the CDR3 is 11 residues. V lost 5 bases and J lost 9, with 11 bases in between. Germline values: CDR1 MNHNS, CDR2 SASEGT. The DNA of the CDR3 is TGTGCCAGCAGTTCCACCACGGGGCAGTACTTC. Encoded protein: CASSSTTGQYF.

The V and J genes are TRBV6-5 and TRBJ1-4, with 10 positions matching TRBD1. V shed 4 bases and J 6 bases; nucleotides not matched to a gene: 5. CDR1 and CDR2 from the germline V gene are MNHEY and SVGAGI. The CDR3 consists of 15 residues. The CDR3 bases are TGTGCCAGCAGTTTTTCGGACAGGGGGTATGAAAAACTGTTTTTT. Protein sequence: CASSFSDRGYEKLFF.

The chain carries TRBV2 and TRBJ2-5, with TRBD1 identical over 7 bases. Germline V gene lookup returns CDR1 SNHLY and CDR2 FYNNEI. Losses at the gene ends were 6 bases for V and 7 bases for J; bases not matched to a gene: 14. The CDR3 length is 15 residues. CDR3 nucleotide sequence: TGTGCCAGCAGCGTTACAGGGGTCAACCTGGGGACCCAGTACTTC. Translating gives CASSVTGVNLGTQYF.

The V and J genes are TRBV29-1 and TRBJ1-5, with D perhaps matching TRBD1 (6 bases). V was shortened by 7 bases and J by 3 bases, with 13 bases between the two germline ends. Germline values: CDR1 SQVTM, CDR2 ANQGSEA. The CDR3 has 13 amino acids. CDR3 sequence: CSASTGNNQPQHF. The CDR3 DNA sequence: TGCAGCGCATCTACAGGGAACAATCAGCCCCAGCATTTT.

CDR3 DNA: TGTGCCAGCAGCTTGGGAGAGGGGGAGGAGACCCAGTACTTC. This codes for CASSLGEGEETQYF. This sequence joins TRBV5-6 and TRBJ2-5; possibly TRBD1 for D (6 bases). The CDR3 has 14 amino acids. Trimming stripped 0 bases from V and 5 bases from J, with 11 bases between. The germline V gene has CDR1 SGHDT and CDR2 YYEEEE.

This clone occurred a few times. The chain links TRBV27 to TRBJ1-2; the D is unclear. The length of the CDR3 is 13 residues. Germline CDR1 and CDR2: MNHEY and SMNVEV (reference sequence). V shed 5 bases and J shed 8 bases, with 15 bases lying between them. CDR3 sequence: CASSPRSNEGYTF. The CDR3 coding sequence is TGTGCCAGCAGTCCGCGGTCCAATGAGGGCTACACCTTC.

The rearrangement links TRBV5-1 to TRBJ2-3, with TRBD1 matching over 7 bases. Per the germline V gene, CDR1 is SGHRS and CDR2 is YFSETQ. V was clipped by 0 bases and J by 6 bases; unmatched bases: 7. This CDR3 contains 15 residues. The CDR3 sequence: CASSLDGQGVDTQYF. CDR3 DNA sequence: TGCGCCAGCAGCTTGGACGGGCAGGGGGTCGATACGCAGTATTTT.

This chain joins TRBV7-2 and TRBJ2-4, with 7 bases aligning to TRBD2. Trimming at V came to 0 bases and at J to 9 bases, leaving 8 bases not matched to a gene. The CDR3 covers 15 residues. Germline CDR1 SGHTA, CDR2 FQGNSA. DNA for the CDR3: TGTGCCAGCAGCTTAGCCGGACCCCAGCGGGGCATTCAGTACTTC. Protein sequence: CASSLAGPQRGIQYF. The variable domain in full, completed from reference TRBV7-2 and TRBJ2-4, reads GAGVSQSPSNKVTEKGKDVELRCDPISGHTALYWYRQSLGQGLEFLIYFQGNSAPDKSGLPSDRFSAERTGGSVSTLTIQRTQQEDSAVYLCASSLAGPQRGIQYFGAGTRLSVL.

This clone was detected only a few times. CDR3 nucleotides: TGTGCCAGCAGCCGCATGGGGCGCGGGGGGTCCACAGATACGCAGTATTTT. Its translation is CASSRMGRGGSTDTQYF. The chain joins TRBV3-1 (or the pseudogene TRBV3-2) to TRBJ2-3; TRBD2 matches 8 bases. The CDR3 is 17 residues long. With V trimmed by 4 bases and J by 2 bases, 11 bases remained unmatched. Germline lookup yields CDR1 LGHDT and CDR2 YNNKEL (reference sequence).

This chain links TRBV6-5 with TRBJ2-7, with TRBD1 matching over 7 bases. The V segment lost 2 bases and the J segment 4 bases; nucleotides outside the gene matches: 5. The CDR3 contains 14 residues. Germline V CDR1 and CDR2: MNHEY, SVGAGI. The CDR3 protein is CASSYTGQAYEQYF. Here the CDR3 DNA reads TGTGCCAGCAGTTACACCGGACAGGCGTACGAGCAGTACTTC.

The gene calls are TRBV15 and TRBJ2-4, with 7 bases lining up with TRBD1. The CDR3 loop spans 13 amino acids. V trimming: 7 bases; J trimming: 1 base; junction bases outside the gene matches: 1. Looked up from germline, CDR1 is LNHNV and CDR2 is YYDKDF (reference sequence). In DNA, the CDR3 is TGTGCCACCAAGGACAGGGCCAAAAACATTCAGTACTTC. This encodes CATKDRAKNIQYF.

This clone was observed a single time. The genes are TRBV5-4 and TRBJ1-2, with 7 bases lining up with TRBD1. Looked up from germline, CDR1 is SGHNT and CDR2 is YYREEE (reference sequence). The V gene end was trimmed by 5 bases and the J gene end by 3 bases; junction bases not matched to a gene: 7. The CDR3 runs to 14 residues. CDR3 loop: CASSYQGEDYGYTF. The CDR3 bases are TGTGCCAGCAGTTATCAGGGGGAGGACTATGGCTACACCTTC.

This chain connects TRBV2 to TRBJ1-1, with D possibly matching TRBD1 (5 bases). The V gene's germline CDR1 is SNHLY and CDR2 FYNNEI. This CDR3 comprises 14 residues. Trimming shortened V by 8 bases and J by 2 bases, and 15 bases separated the two germline ends. CDR3 amino acids: CASGRHTGNTEAFF. The CDR3 DNA sequence: TGTGCCAGCGGGCGGCACACAGGTAACACTGAAGCTTTCTTT.

The CDR3 loop is CASSLSGGGQPQHF. CDR3 nucleotide sequence: TGTGCCAGCAGTTTATCGGGGGGCGGACAGCCCCAGCATTTT. The rearrangement links TRBV6-2 or TRBV6-3 to TRBJ1-5, with D maybe TRBD1 (6 bases). The germline gives CDR1 MNHEY, CDR2 SVGEGT. V lost 4 bases, J lost 7 bases, and 14 bases lay in between. This CDR3 is 14 amino acids long.

The chain couples TRBV18 to TRBJ2-2; the match to TRBD1 covers 10 bases. Germline values: CDR1 KGHSH, CDR2 LQKENI. V dropped 6 bases and J dropped 3; count of bases not matched to a gene: 16. The CDR3 loop spans 19 amino acids. CDR3 loop: CASSSRGRGDRGHTGELFF. The CDR3 DNA is TGTGCCAGCTCGTCCAGGGGACGTGGGGACAGGGGACACACCGGGGAGCTGTTTTTT.

The chain recombines TRBV7-2 with TRBJ2-7; 7 nucleotides agree with TRBD2. This CDR3 has 14 residues. CDR1 is SGHTA, CDR2 FQGNSA, per germline. Trimming removed 7 bases from V and 4 bases from J; junction bases left unmatched: 10. Written as DNA, the CDR3 is TGTGCCAGCAAACCCGCGGGGGATGGATACGAGCAGTACTTC. This codes for CASKPAGDGYEQYF. The variable domain in full, completed from reference TRBV7-2 and TRBJ2-7, reads GAGVSQSPSNKVTEKGKDVELRCDPISGHTALYWYRQSLGQGLEFLIYFQGNSAPDKSGLPSDRFSAERTGGSVSTLTIQRTQQEDSAVYLCASKPAGDGYEQYFGPGTRLTVT.

The gene calls are TRBV27 and TRBJ1-1; 7 bases are a match to TRBD1. The germline V gene encodes CDR1 MNHEY and CDR2 SMNVEV (reference sequence). Losses at the gene ends were 6 bases for V and 3 bases for J; bases not matched to a gene: 7. This CDR3 has 14 residues. CDR3 sequence (DNA): TGTGCCAGCAGACCCCCAGGGGGATACACTGAAGCTTTCTTT. It codes for CASRPPGGYTEAFF.

The V and J genes are TRBV7-2 and TRBJ1-1, with a tentative D call TRBD1 (5 bases). This CDR3 spans 15 amino acids. Germline CDR1 SGHTA, CDR2 FQGNSA. Trimming pared 5 bases from V and 1 base from J, leaving 14 bases between. The CDR3 region is CASSPPGLRNTEAFF. The CDR3 nucleotides read TGTGCCAGCAGCCCCCCGGGACTTAGGAACACTGAAGCTTTCTTT. The complete variable domain, with remaining parts taken from reference TRBV7-2 and TRBJ1-1, reads GAGVSQSPSNKVTEKGKDVELRCDPISGHTALYWYRQSLGQGLEFLIYFQGNSAPDKSGLPSDRFSAERTGGSVSTLTIQRTQQEDSAVYLCASSPPGLRNTEAFFGQGTRLTVV.

The chain carries TRBV5-1 and TRBJ1-3; D remains unclear. Trimming stripped 4 bases from V and 1 base from J, with 12 bases between. Per germline, CDR1 SGHRS and CDR2 YFSETQ. The CDR3 length is 15 residues. CDR3 protein: CASSPGLGSGNTIYF. The CDR3 DNA is TGCGCCAGCAGCCCGGGGTTAGGGTCTGGAAACACCATATATTTT.

The chain combines TRBV11-2 with TRBJ2-7; TRBD1 is a possible D gene (6 bases). CDR3 length: 13 amino acids. V shed 4 bases and J shed 6 bases, with 13 bases lying between them. CDR1 and CDR2 from the germline V gene are SGHAT and FQNNGV. In DNA, the CDR3 is TGTGCCAGCAGCTCTTCACAGGGCCTCGAGCAGTACTTC. Translation: CASSSSQGLEQYF.

At least ten counts were recorded for this clone. Other nucleotide sequences from this sample produce the same CDR3. This sequence joins TRBV7-2 and TRBJ1-5; D is unclear. The CDR3 extends over 13 amino acids. CDR1 is SGHTA and CDR2 is FQGNSA in the germline V gene. The V and J ends lost 0 bases and 4 bases respectively, with 4 bases between them. CDR3 in amino acids: CASSLAANQPQHF. The DNA for the CDR3 is TGTGCCAGCAGCTTAGCGGCTAATCAGCCCCAGCATTTT.

The chain recombines TRBV11-1 with TRBJ1-4; D is possibly TRBD1 (6 bases). The CDR3 totals 14 residues. From germline, CDR1 is SGHAT and CDR2 FQDESV (reference sequence). With 3 bases removed from V and 7 bases from J, the gap between germline ends came to 12 bases. In DNA, the CDR3 is TGTGCCAGCAGCTTCCGGGGGGCCGGTGAAAAACTGTTTTTT. This translates into CASSFRGAGEKLFF.

Concerning this clone: The same CDR3 arises from other DNA sequences in this sample as well. This rearrangement joins TRBV18 to TRBJ1-1; D perhaps matches TRBD1 (5 bases). This CDR3 region has 13 residues. CDR1 KGHSH and CDR2 LQKENI come from the germline V gene. With 3 bases removed from V and 5 bases from J, the gap between germline ends came to 10 bases. CDR3: CASSPTGGTEAFF. The CDR3 nucleotides read TGTGCCAGCTCACCGACGGGGGGGACTGAAGCTTTCTTT.

This chain joins TRBV28 and TRBJ2-7, with D perhaps TRBD1 (6 bases). Trimming pared 7 bases from V and 2 bases from J, leaving 15 bases between. CDR3 length: 14 amino acids. Germline lookup yields CDR1 MDHEN and CDR2 SYDVKM. The CDR3 reads CASTGSKGAYEQYF. CDR3 in DNA: TGTGCCAGCACCGGATCTAAGGGGGCCTACGAGCAGTACTTC.

CDR3 bases: TGTGCCAGCAGCTTGGTGGAGGAGACTATGGGCGGAATGAACACTGAAGCTTTCTTT. As protein: CASSLVEETMGGMNTEAFF. V is TRBV5-8 and J is TRBJ1-1; no clear D gene. CDR3 length equals 19 residues. Looked up from germline, CDR1 is SGHTS and CDR2 is YDEGEE. Trimming pared 0 bases from V and 0 bases from J, leaving 21 bases between.

The chain links TRBV7-2 to TRBJ2-7, with TRBD2 identical over 8 bases. The V gene end was trimmed by 5 bases and the J gene end by 1 base; junction bases not matched to a gene: 7. The germline V gene has CDR1 SGHTA and CDR2 FQGNSA. This CDR3 has 15 residues. The CDR3 bases are TGTGCCAGCAGCCGTAGCGGGACCATATCCTACGAGCAGTACTTC. It translates to CASSRSGTISYEQYF.

V gene TRBV4-2 combines with J gene TRBJ1-2, with D possibly TRBD1 on 5 matching bases. V gave up 0 bases and J gave up 4 bases, with 9 bases separating them. The CDR3 runs to 14 residues. The germline CDR1 and CDR2 sequences are LGHNA and YNFKEQ. CDR3 sequence: CASSQDQGPYGYTF. The CDR3 DNA sequence: TGTGCCAGCAGCCAAGATCAGGGCCCCTATGGCTACACCTTC.

The rearrangement joins TRBV5-1 to TRBJ2-7, with 7 bases lining up with TRBD1. The CDR3 sequence is 16 residues long. With V trimmed by 3 bases and J by 2 bases, 11 bases remained unmatched. The germline V gene has CDR1 SGHRS and CDR2 YFSETQ. In DNA, the CDR3 is TGCGCCAGCAGCTCCGCGGACAGGACCGCGACCTACGAGCAGTACTTC. Protein: CASSSADRTATYEQYF.